This T cell receptor (beta chain) was identified during a study of T cells in Graves' hyperthyroidism and ophthalmopathy. This clonotype was observed many times. Amplification targeted TCR beta CDR3 regions from RNA transcripts. The TCR CDR3 was amplified in a first-round RT-PCR using the HTBI primer set. TCRdb independently ran MiXCR on the multiplex PCR reads; one entry per CDR3 protein. The sample has 250,000 to 300,000 distinct CDR3 sequences; roughly 13% are singletons. The CDR3 sequence is 15 residues long. Per the germline V gene, CDR1 is KGHDR and CDR2 is SFDVKD. Trimming cost V 8 bases and J 7 bases, with 22 bases left between them.

Material for sequencing was blood. The rearrangement links TRBV24-1 to TRBJ1-2; D gene ambiguous. The sequence was collected from a woman in her 40s with Graves' hyperthyroidism. Here the CDR3 reads CATIEADFPFFGYTF. The CDR3 coding sequence is TGTGCCACCATTGAGGCCGACTTCCCATTTTTTGGCTACACCTTC.